This TCR beta chain is drawn from a study of CD8 T cells in Susac syndrome. Reverse transcription used roughly 0.45 to 1 ug RNA and random hexamers. Amplification of TCR beta CDR3 spanned 54 Vbeta and 13 Jbeta via immunoSEQ multiplex PCR. One entry per CDR3 protein results from TCRdb running MiXCR on the immunoSEQ multiplex PCR reads. The sample gives some 150,000 distinct CDR3 sequences, roughly 96% of which show up once; roughly 0.15% is in the top ten. CD8+ and CD4+ T cells taken from blood had their TCR beta sequenced. The multiple sclerosis controls were treatment-naive patients with relapsing-remitting disease that was stable or active. Trimming left V 1 base short and J 5 bases short, with 7 bases between. The CDR3 consists of 12 residues. Germline V gene sequence: CDR1 SGHDT, CDR2 YYEEEE.

Input material: CD8+ T cells from PBMCs. The J gene is TRBJ2-7, the V gene TRBV5-6; D unresolved. The source of this sequence is a human donor with multiple sclerosis. In DNA, the CDR3 is TGTGCCAGCAGCTTGAGTATCGACGAGCAGTACTTC. This translates into CASSLSIDEQYF.